Sequencing of this T cell receptor beta chain was carried out in a study of shared T cell receptors in the human thymus. This CDR3 comprises 16 residues. The germline gives CDR1 MRHNA, CDR2 SNTAGT. V was cut by 3 bases and J by 0 bases, with 12 bases left in between. Sequencing used immunoSEQ multiplex PCR; TCRdb keeps in-frame clones, though not all of them. The repertoire holds 630,000 or so clones, with around 87% as singletons. The sample was also linked to a second study, of human thymus T cells. Per that study: Thymic samples were excised during corrective heart operations. Apparent bias marked the V and J gene usage of thymic and blood repertoires. Related research described strongly overlapping thymic repertoires in unrelated people.

The sequence came from a boy in the first two years of life with a congenital heart defect. This chain links TRBV6-4 with TRBJ2-1, with D possibly being TRBD1 (6 bases). Sequencing was performed on thymocytes. CDR3 nucleotide sequence: TGTGCCAGCAGTGATACAGGGACGAGCTCCTACAATGAGCAGTTCTTC. It is translated as CASSDTGTSSYNEQFF.